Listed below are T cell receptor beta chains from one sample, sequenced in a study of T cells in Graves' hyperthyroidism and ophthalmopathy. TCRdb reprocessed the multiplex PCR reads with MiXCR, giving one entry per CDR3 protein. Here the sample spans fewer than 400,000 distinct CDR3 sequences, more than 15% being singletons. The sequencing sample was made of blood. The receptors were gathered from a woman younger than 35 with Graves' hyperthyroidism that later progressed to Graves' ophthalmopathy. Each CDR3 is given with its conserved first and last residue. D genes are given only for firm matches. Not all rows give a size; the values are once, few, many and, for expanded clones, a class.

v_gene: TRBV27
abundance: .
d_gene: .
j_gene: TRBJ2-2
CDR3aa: CASSLISMEGVANTGELFF
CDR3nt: TGTGCCAGCAGTTTAATATCTATGGAGGGAGTCGCGAACACCGGGGAGCTGTTTTTT

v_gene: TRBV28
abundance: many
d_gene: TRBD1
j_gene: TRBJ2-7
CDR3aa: CASSFQGTGGEQYF
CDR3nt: TGTGCCAGCAGTTTTCAGGGGACAGGGGGCGAGCAGTACTTC

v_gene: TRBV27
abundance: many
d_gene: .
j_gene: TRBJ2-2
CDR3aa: CASSLGLAGELFF
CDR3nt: TGTGCCAGCAGTTTAGGACTCGCTGGGGAGCTGTTTTTT

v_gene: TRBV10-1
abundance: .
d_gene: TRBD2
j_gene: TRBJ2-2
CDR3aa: CASSELAGDGSGELFF
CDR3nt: TGCGCCAGCAGTGAACTAGCGGGAGATGGGTCCGGGGAGCTGTTTTTT

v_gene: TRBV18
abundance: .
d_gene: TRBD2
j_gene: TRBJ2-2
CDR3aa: CASSPGLAGDLAHTGELFF
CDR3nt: TGTGCCAGCTCACCAGGACTAGCGGGAGATTTAGCGCACACCGGGGAGCTGTTTTTT

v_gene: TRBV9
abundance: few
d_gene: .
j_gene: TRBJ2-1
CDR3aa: CASSARDPRVYNEQLF
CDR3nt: TGTGCCAGCAGCGCCCGAGATCCGCGGGTTTACAATGAGCAGCTCTTC

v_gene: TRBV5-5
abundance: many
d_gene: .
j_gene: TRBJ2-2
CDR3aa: CASSQMSWVAGELFF
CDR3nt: TGTGCCAGCAGCCAAATGTCGTGGGTAGCCGGGGAGCTGTTTTTT

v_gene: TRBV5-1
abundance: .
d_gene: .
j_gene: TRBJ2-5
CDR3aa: CASSLVAGLGRETQYF
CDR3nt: TGTGCCAGCAGCTTGGTGGCGGGCCTAGGTAGAGAGACCCAGTACTTC

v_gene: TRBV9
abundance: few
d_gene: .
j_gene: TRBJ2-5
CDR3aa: CASSVGPLRTGGYEETQYF
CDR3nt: TGTGCCAGCAGCGTAGGGCCGTTGCGTACGGGCGGATACGAAGAGACCCAGTACTTC

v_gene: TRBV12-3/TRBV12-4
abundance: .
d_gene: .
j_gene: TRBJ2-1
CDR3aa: CASSLGGGISYNEQFF
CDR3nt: TGTGCCAGCAGTTTAGGGGGCGGGATTTCCTACAATGAGCAGTTCTTC

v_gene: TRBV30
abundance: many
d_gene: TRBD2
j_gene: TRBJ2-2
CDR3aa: CAWSVGAGAWTGELFF
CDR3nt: TGTGCCTGGAGTGTAGGAGCGGGAGCTTGGACCGGGGAGCTGTTTTTT

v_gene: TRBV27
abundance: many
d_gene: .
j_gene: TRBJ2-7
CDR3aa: CASSRLPLSSYEQYF
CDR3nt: TGTGCCAGCAGCCGCTTACCCTTAAGCTCCTACGAGCAGTACTTC

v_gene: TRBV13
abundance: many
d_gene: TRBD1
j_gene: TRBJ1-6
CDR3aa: CASSLAGQYAYNSPLHF
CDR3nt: TGTGCCAGCAGCTTAGCGGGACAGTATGCCTATAATTCACCCCTCCACTTT

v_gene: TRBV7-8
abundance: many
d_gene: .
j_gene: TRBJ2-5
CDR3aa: CASSLGAIRQTQYF
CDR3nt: TGTGCCAGCAGCTTGGGCGCGATACGGCAGACCCAGTACTTC

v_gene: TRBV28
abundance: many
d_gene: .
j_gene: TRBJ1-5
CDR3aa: CASSVVGIPRNQPQHF
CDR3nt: TGTGCCAGCAGCGTGGTGGGGATTCCCCGCAATCAGCCCCAGCATTTT

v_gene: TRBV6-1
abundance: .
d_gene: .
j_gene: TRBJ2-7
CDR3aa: CASSEYGGYEQYF
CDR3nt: TGTGCCAGCAGTGAATACGGGGGATACGAGCAGTACTTC

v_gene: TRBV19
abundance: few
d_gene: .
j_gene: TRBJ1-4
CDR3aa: CASGETRAGLSNEKLFF
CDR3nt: TGTGCCAGCGGAGAGACTCGTGCGGGACTGAGTAATGAAAAACTGTTTTTT

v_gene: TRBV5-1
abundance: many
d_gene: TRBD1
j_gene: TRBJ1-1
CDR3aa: CASSFDRGKSEAFF
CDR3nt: TGCGCCAGCAGCTTCGACAGGGGAAAATCTGAAGCTTTCTTT

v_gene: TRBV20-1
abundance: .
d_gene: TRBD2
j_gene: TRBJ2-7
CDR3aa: CSASRDRGGVYGQYF
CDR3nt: TGCAGTGCTTCCCGTGACCGGGGGGGGGTTTACGGGCAGTACTTC

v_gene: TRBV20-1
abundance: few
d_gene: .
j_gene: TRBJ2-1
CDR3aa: CSAHATRTGTFSNEQFF
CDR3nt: TGCAGTGCTCATGCGACAAGAACAGGGACCTTCTCCAATGAGCAGTTCTTC

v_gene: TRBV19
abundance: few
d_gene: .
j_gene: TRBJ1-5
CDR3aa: CASTYDRVSQPQHF
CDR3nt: TGTGCCAGTACCTATGACAGAGTGAGTCAGCCCCAGCATTTT

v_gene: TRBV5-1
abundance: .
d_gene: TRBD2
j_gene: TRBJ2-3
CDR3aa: CASSLSLAGVGDTQYF
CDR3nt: TGCGCCAGCAGCTTGTCACTAGCGGGAGTTGGGGATACGCAGTATTTT

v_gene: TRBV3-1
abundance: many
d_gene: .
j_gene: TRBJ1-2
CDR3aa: CASSKGPLSGYTF
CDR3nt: TGTGCCAGCAGCAAGGGACCGTTGAGCGGCTACACCTTC

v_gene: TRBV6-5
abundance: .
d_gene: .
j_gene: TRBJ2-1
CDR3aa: CASSYSWDNEQFF
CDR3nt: TGTGCCAGCAGTTACTCTTGGGACAATGAGCAGTTCTTC

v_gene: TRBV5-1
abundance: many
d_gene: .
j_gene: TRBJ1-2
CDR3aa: CASSLAGYYGYTF
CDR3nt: TGCGCCAGCAGCTTGGCAGGATACTATGGCTACACCTTC

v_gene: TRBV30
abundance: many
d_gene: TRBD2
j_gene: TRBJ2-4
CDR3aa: CAWSVRGGGNIQYF
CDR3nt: TGTGCCTGGAGTGTACGTGGGGGGGGAAACATTCAGTACTTC

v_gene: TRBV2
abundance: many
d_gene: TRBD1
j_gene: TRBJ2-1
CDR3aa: CASKGWTGGGEQFF
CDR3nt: TGTGCCAGCAAGGGATGGACAGGGGGCGGCGAGCAGTTCTTC

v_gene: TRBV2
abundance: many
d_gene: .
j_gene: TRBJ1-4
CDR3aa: CASTASHATNEKLFF
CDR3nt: TGTGCCAGCACGGCCAGCCACGCAACTAATGAAAAACTGTTTTTT

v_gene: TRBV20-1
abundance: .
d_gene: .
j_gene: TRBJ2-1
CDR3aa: CSARDASRYNEQFF
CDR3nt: TGCAGTGCTAGAGATGCTAGCAGATACAATGAGCAGTTCTTC

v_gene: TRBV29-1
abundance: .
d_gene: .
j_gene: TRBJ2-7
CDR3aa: CSVGVAGEQYF
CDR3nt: TGCAGCGTTGGGGTAGCAGGCGAGCAGTACTTC

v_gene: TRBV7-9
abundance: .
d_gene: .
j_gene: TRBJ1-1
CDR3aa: CASSPTSPRGDTEAFF
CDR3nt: TGTGCCAGCAGCCCCACCTCTCCAAGAGGGGACACTGAAGCTTTCTTT

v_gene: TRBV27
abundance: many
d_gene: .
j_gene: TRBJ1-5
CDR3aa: CASSRITGTNQPQHF
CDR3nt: TGTGCCAGCAGTCGTATAACAGGTACTAATCAGCCCCAGCATTTT

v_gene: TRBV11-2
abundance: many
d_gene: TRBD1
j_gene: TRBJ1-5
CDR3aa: CASSKGTGSNQPQHF
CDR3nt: TGTGCCAGCAGCAAAGGGACAGGCAGCAATCAGCCCCAGCATTTT

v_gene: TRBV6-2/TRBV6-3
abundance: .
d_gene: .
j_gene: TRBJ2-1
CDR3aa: CASSSEEGRRNEQFF
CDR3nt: TGTGCCAGCAGTTCAGAGGAGGGCCGGAGAAACGAGCAGTTCTTC

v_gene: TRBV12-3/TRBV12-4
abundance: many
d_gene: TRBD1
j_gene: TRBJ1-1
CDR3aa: CASSTGQSPFF
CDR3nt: TGTGCCAGCAGTACGGGACAGAGTCCTTTCTTT

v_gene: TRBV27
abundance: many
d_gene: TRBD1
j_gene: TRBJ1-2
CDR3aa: CASRGGTGLSGYTF
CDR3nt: TGTGCCAGCAGAGGCGGGACAGGGCTCAGTGGCTACACCTTC

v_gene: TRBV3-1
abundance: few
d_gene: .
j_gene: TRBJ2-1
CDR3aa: CASSQDGDEQFF
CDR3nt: TGTGCCAGCAGCCAAGATGGGGATGAGCAGTTCTTC

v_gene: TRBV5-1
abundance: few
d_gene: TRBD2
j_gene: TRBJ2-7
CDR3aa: CASSTGLAGAHSYEQYF
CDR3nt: TGCGCCAGCAGCACGGGACTAGCGGGAGCCCACTCCTACGAGCAGTACTTC

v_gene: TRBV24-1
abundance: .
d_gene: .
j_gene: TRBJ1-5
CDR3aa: CATSDTGRQPQHF
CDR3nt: TGTGCCACCAGTGATACAGGGCGTCAGCCCCAGCATTTT

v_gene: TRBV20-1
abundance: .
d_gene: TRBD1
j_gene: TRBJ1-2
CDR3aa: CSARLQGSDYGYTF
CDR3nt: TGCAGTGCTAGACTACAGGGGTCTGACTATGGCTACACCTTC

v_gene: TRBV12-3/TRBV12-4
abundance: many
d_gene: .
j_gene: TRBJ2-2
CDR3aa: CASTPGWGLNTGELFF
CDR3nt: TGTGCCAGCACCCCCGGCTGGGGGTTGAACACCGGGGAGCTGTTTTTT

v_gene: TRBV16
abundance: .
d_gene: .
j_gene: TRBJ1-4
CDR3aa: CASSSQLKDEKLFF
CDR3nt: TGTGCCAGCAGCTCTCAACTAAAGGACGAAAAACTGTTTTTT

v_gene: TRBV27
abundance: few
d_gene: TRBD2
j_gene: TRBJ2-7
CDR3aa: CASSSSLAGGRSYEQYF
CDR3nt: TGTGCCAGCAGTTCATCTCTAGCGGGAGGGAGGTCCTACGAGCAGTACTTC

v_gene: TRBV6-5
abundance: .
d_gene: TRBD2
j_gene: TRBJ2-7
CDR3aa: CASSYSVTTGGASGRAYFNYEQYF
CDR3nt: TGTGCCAGCAGTTACTCGGTTACCACAGGGGGAGCTAGCGGGAGGGCCTATTTCAACTACGAGCAGTACTTC

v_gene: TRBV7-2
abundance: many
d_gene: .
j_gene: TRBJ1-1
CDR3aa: CASSIIRASGRTEAFF
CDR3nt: TGTGCCAGCAGCATAATCCGGGCCTCGGGACGGACTGAAGCTTTCTTT

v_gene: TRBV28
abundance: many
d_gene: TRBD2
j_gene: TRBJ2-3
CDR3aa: CASSELADLTDTQYF
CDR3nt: TGTGCCAGCAGTGAACTAGCGGACCTCACAGATACGCAGTATTTT

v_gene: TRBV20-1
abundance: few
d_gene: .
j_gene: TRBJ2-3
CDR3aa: CSVWPNTDTQYF
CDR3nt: TGCAGTGTCTGGCCCAACACAGATACGCAGTATTTT

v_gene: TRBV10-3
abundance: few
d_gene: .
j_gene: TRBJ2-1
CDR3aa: CAISEILQVAEQFF
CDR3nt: TGTGCCATCAGTGAGATTCTACAGGTGGCTGAGCAGTTCTTC

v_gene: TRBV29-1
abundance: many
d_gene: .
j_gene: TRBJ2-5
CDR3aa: CSAGQHGQETQYF
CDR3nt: TGCAGCGCAGGACAGCATGGCCAAGAGACCCAGTACTTC

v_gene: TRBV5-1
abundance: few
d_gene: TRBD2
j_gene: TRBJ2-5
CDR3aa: CASSLEAAGRETQYF
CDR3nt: TGCGCCAGCAGCTTGGAGGCGGCCGGGAGGGAGACCCAGTACTTC

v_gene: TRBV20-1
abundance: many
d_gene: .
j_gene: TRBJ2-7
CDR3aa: CSAAGTSSLEQYF
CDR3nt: TGCAGTGCTGCCGGGACTTCGTCTCTCGAGCAGTACTTC

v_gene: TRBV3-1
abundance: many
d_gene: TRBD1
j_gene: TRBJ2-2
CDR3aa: CASSRQGPNTGELFF
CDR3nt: TGTGCCAGCAGTCGACAGGGGCCGAACACCGGGGAGCTGTTTTTT

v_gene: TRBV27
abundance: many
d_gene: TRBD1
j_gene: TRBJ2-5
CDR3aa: CASSLDRGREETQYF
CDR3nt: TGTGCCAGCAGTCTGGACAGGGGGCGGGAGGAGACCCAGTACTTC

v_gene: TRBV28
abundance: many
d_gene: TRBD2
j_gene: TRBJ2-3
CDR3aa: CASMTSGITQYF
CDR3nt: TGTGCCAGCATGACTAGCGGGATTACGCAGTATTTT

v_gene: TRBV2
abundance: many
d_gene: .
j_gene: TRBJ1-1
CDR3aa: CASNPSGGMNTEAFF
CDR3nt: TGTGCCAGCAACCCCTCCGGGGGTATGAACACTGAAGCTTTCTTT

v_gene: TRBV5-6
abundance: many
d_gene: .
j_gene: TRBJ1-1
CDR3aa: CASSFRWGSANTEAFF
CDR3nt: TGTGCCAGCAGCTTTAGGTGGGGATCTGCGAACACTGAAGCTTTCTTT

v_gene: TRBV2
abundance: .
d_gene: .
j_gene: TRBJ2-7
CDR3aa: CASSDGSSPLEQYF
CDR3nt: TGTGCCAGCAGTGACGGGAGCTCCCCCCTCGAGCAGTACTTC

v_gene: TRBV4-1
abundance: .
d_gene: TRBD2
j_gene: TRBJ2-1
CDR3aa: CASSHLVPSGAAPNEQFF
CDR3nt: TGCGCCAGCAGCCATTTGGTACCTAGCGGGGCCGCCCCCAATGAGCAGTTCTTC